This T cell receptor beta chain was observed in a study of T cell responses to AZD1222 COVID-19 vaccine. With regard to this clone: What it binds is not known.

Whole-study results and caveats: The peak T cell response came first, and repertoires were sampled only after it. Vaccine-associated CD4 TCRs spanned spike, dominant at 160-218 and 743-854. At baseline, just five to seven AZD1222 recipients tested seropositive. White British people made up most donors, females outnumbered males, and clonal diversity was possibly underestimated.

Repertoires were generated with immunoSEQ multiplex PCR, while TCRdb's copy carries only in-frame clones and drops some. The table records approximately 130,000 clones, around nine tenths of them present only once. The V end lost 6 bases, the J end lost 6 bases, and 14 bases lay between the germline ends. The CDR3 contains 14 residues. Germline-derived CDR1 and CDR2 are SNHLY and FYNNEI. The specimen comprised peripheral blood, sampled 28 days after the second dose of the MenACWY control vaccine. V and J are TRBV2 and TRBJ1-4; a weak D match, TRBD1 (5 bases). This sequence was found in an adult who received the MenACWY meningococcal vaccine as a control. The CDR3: CASRQVPEHEKLFF. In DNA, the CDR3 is TGTGCCAGCAGACAGGTCCCAGAGCATGAAAAACTGTTTTTT.